A selection of T cell receptor beta chains follows, all from one sample in a study of T-cell reconstitution after alpha-beta-depleted transplantation in children. MiXCR was run by TCRdb on the PCR reads, yielding one entry per CDR3 protein. The profile shows around 440,000 distinct CDR3 sequences, 15% to 20% of them singletons. This material consisted of PBMCs, mostly from graft donor cells, taken 360 days after TCRalphabeta/CD19-depleted stem cell transplant. The receptor set was obtained from a boy under three years old who had a stem cell transplant for Wiskott-Aldrich syndrome, so the T cells may come from the graft donor. Each CDR3 is given with its conserved first and last residue. Fields, in order: clone size, V gene, J gene, D gene, CDR3 DNA, CDR3 protein. The D gene is left open where the match is weak. Rows may omit the clone size; those that give it use once, few, many or a size class.

clone size: .; V gene: TRBV19; J gene: TRBJ2-7; D gene: .; CDR3 DNA: TGTGCCAGTAGTTCCGGACAGTCCCCCTACGAGGAGCAGTACTTC; CDR3 protein: CASSSGQSPYEEQYF
clone size: .; V gene: TRBV7-9; J gene: TRBJ2-7; D gene: TRBD1; CDR3 DNA: TGTGCCAGCAGCTCTCAGGGGGTTCCGACCTACGAGCAGTACTTC; CDR3 protein: CASSSQGVPTYEQYF
clone size: .; V gene: TRBV5-1; J gene: TRBJ2-3; D gene: .; CDR3 DNA: TGCGCCAGCAGCTTAAATTTGGATACGCAGTATTTT; CDR3 protein: CASSLNLDTQYF
clone size: few; V gene: TRBV27; J gene: TRBJ2-3; D gene: .; CDR3 DNA: TGTGCCAGCGCTTTACTCCGGGACACCCGCACAGATACGCAGTATTTT; CDR3 protein: CASALLRDTRTDTQYF
clone size: .; V gene: TRBV3-1; J gene: TRBJ1-6; D gene: TRBD1; CDR3 DNA: TGTGCCAGCAGCCATCACGGGAAGGGGGCGCATTCACCCCTCCACTTT; CDR3 protein: CASSHHGKGAHSPLHF
clone size: .; V gene: TRBV4-1; J gene: TRBJ2-2; D gene: .; CDR3 DNA: TGCGCCAGCAGCTCGGCGGATACCACAGGGTTCGGAGGGGAGCTGTTTTTT; CDR3 protein: CASSSADTTGFGGELFF
clone size: .; V gene: TRBV20-1; J gene: TRBJ2-7; D gene: TRBD1; CDR3 DNA: TGCAGTGCTAGGGAGGGACAGGCCTACGAGCAGTACTTC; CDR3 protein: CSAREGQAYEQYF
clone size: few; V gene: TRBV5-1; J gene: TRBJ2-5; D gene: .; CDR3 DNA: TGCGCCAGCAGCTTGGCACGTTATGTAGAAGAGACCCAGTACTTC; CDR3 protein: CASSLARYVEETQYF
clone size: few; V gene: TRBV6-2/TRBV6-3; J gene: TRBJ2-1; D gene: .; CDR3 DNA: TGTGCCAGCAGTTACGTCGCGGACAGATATGACAATGAGCAGTTCTTC; CDR3 protein: CASSYVADRYDNEQFF
clone size: .; V gene: TRBV2; J gene: TRBJ1-1; D gene: .; CDR3 DNA: TGTGCCAGCAGGAGGGGACAAGCCCTTAACACTGAAGCTTTCTTT; CDR3 protein: CASRRGQALNTEAFF
clone size: many; V gene: TRBV7-9; J gene: TRBJ1-1; D gene: .; CDR3 DNA: TGTGCCAGCAGCGCAACCCTGATATACCTGGGAACTGAAGCTTTCTTT; CDR3 protein: CASSATLIYLGTEAFF
clone size: many; V gene: TRBV28; J gene: TRBJ1-1; D gene: TRBD1; CDR3 DNA: TGTGCCAGCATTGGGACAGGGGGCGCAGTGAACACTGAAGCTTTCTTT; CDR3 protein: CASIGTGGAVNTEAFF
clone size: few; V gene: TRBV28; J gene: TRBJ2-6; D gene: TRBD1; CDR3 DNA: TGTGCCAGCAGCCCCGGGACAGGGTCTGGGGCCAACGTCCTGACTTTC; CDR3 protein: CASSPGTGSGANVLTF
clone size: few; V gene: TRBV5-1; J gene: TRBJ2-7; D gene: TRBD2; CDR3 DNA: TGCGCCAGCAGCTCGGGACTAGCGGGAGGTCCGTACGAGCAGTACTTC; CDR3 protein: CASSSGLAGGPYEQYF
clone size: .; V gene: TRBV7-6; J gene: TRBJ1-2; D gene: TRBD1; CDR3 DNA: TGTGCCAGCAGCTTACGGGAACCGGGACAGGTTAGCTATGGCTACACCTTC; CDR3 protein: CASSLREPGQVSYGYTF
clone size: .; V gene: TRBV25-1; J gene: TRBJ1-2; D gene: .; CDR3 DNA: TGTGCCAGCAGTGAATGGGCCAGCCCCTATGGCTACACCTTC; CDR3 protein: CASSEWASPYGYTF
clone size: .; V gene: TRBV12-3/TRBV12-4; J gene: TRBJ2-4; D gene: .; CDR3 DNA: TGTGCCAGCAGAAACAGGGATGTCGTAGCCAAAAACATTCAGTACTTC; CDR3 protein: CASRNRDVVAKNIQYF
clone size: .; V gene: TRBV12-3/TRBV12-4; J gene: TRBJ2-5; D gene: .; CDR3 DNA: TGTGCCAGCAGTTTAGGCCCGGGACGGAGGGACCAAGAGACCCAGTACTTC; CDR3 protein: CASSLGPGRRDQETQYF
clone size: many; V gene: TRBV24-1; J gene: TRBJ2-1; D gene: TRBD2; CDR3 DNA: TGTGCCACCAGTTTGCCGGGACTAGCGGAAAATGAGCAGTTCTTC; CDR3 protein: CATSLPGLAENEQFF
clone size: .; V gene: TRBV4-1; J gene: TRBJ2-1; D gene: TRBD2; CDR3 DNA: TGCGCCAGCAGCCAAGTTGGAAGGACTAGGGAGCAGTTCTTC; CDR3 protein: CASSQVGRTREQFF
clone size: .; V gene: TRBV12-3/TRBV12-4; J gene: TRBJ2-1; D gene: .; CDR3 DNA: TGTGCCAGCAGCTCTGACTACCCCGTTTACAATGAGCAGTTCTTC; CDR3 protein: CASSSDYPVYNEQFF
clone size: .; V gene: TRBV5-1; J gene: TRBJ2-1; D gene: .; CDR3 DNA: TGCGCCAGCAGCAGGGGGGACATCTCCTACAATGAGCAGTTCTTC; CDR3 protein: CASSRGDISYNEQFF
clone size: few; V gene: TRBV4-3; J gene: TRBJ2-2; D gene: .; CDR3 DNA: TGCGCCAGCAGCCCCTCGGGACATTCGAACACCGGGGAGCTGTTTTTT; CDR3 protein: CASSPSGHSNTGELFF
clone size: .; V gene: TRBV20-1; J gene: TRBJ2-7; D gene: .; CDR3 DNA: TGCAGTGTTCGGTCAGGGGGAGGTGGTGGCGAGCAGTACTTC; CDR3 protein: CSVRSGGGGGEQYF
clone size: .; V gene: TRBV2; J gene: TRBJ2-5; D gene: TRBD1; CDR3 DNA: TGTGCCAGCAGTGAATTGACAGGGCAAGAGACCCAGTACTTC; CDR3 protein: CASSELTGQETQYF
clone size: .; V gene: TRBV10-1; J gene: TRBJ2-2; D gene: .; CDR3 DNA: TGCGCCACCTACACCGGGGAGCTGTTTTTT; CDR3 protein: CATYTGELFF
clone size: few; V gene: TRBV24-1; J gene: TRBJ2-3; D gene: TRBD1; CDR3 DNA: TGTGCCACCAGTGAAGGGGGCAGGCCCACAGATACGCAGTATTTT; CDR3 protein: CATSEGGRPTDTQYF
clone size: few; V gene: TRBV5-1; J gene: TRBJ2-1; D gene: TRBD2; CDR3 DNA: TGCGCCAGCAGCTTGACTAGCGCCTACAATGAGCAGTTCTTC; CDR3 protein: CASSLTSAYNEQFF
clone size: .; V gene: TRBV5-1; J gene: TRBJ2-2; D gene: .; CDR3 DNA: TGCGCCAGCAGCTTGGCCATAGCGGCGAAGAACACCGGGGAGCTGTTTTTT; CDR3 protein: CASSLAIAAKNTGELFF
clone size: .; V gene: TRBV28; J gene: TRBJ2-7; D gene: .; CDR3 DNA: TGTGCCAGCAGTTCCCGAGGGTGGGGGGGCCGCTTTTACGAGCAGTACTTC; CDR3 protein: CASSSRGWGGRFYEQYF
clone size: .; V gene: TRBV9; J gene: TRBJ2-3; D gene: TRBD2; CDR3 DNA: TGTGCCAGCAGCGTAGCTTTAGAACTAGCGGGAGAAGAAGATACGCAGTATTTT; CDR3 protein: CASSVALELAGEEDTQYF
clone size: .; V gene: TRBV5-1; J gene: TRBJ2-4; D gene: .; CDR3 DNA: TGCGCCAGCAGCTTGGTAAACATTCAGTACTTC; CDR3 protein: CASSLVNIQYF
clone size: .; V gene: TRBV7-9; J gene: TRBJ2-2; D gene: .; CDR3 DNA: TGTGCCAGCAGCTTACCCACTAGTCATATCGGGGAGCTGTTTTTT; CDR3 protein: CASSLPTSHIGELFF
clone size: .; V gene: TRBV2; J gene: TRBJ2-7; D gene: .; CDR3 DNA: TGTGCCAGCCAAAAAGGGACATCCCTCTACGAGCAGTACTTC; CDR3 protein: CASQKGTSLYEQYF
clone size: few; V gene: TRBV7-8; J gene: TRBJ2-3; D gene: .; CDR3 DNA: TGTGCCACTGATGACGGGAGCACAGATACGCAGTATTTT; CDR3 protein: CATDDGSTDTQYF
clone size: .; V gene: TRBV3-1; J gene: TRBJ2-7; D gene: .; CDR3 DNA: TGTGCCAGCAGCCATTCCCCCGGGCCTCTCGAGCAGTACTTC; CDR3 protein: CASSHSPGPLEQYF
clone size: few; V gene: TRBV15; J gene: TRBJ2-7; D gene: TRBD2; CDR3 DNA: TGTGCCACCAGCAGAGCTAGCGGGCTCCCCTACGAGCAGTACTTC; CDR3 protein: CATSRASGLPYEQYF
clone size: .; V gene: TRBV19; J gene: TRBJ2-1; D gene: .; CDR3 DNA: TGTGCCAGTAGAGGGGCGCCACAATACAATGAGCAGTTCTTC; CDR3 protein: CASRGAPQYNEQFF
clone size: few; V gene: TRBV6-1; J gene: TRBJ2-4; D gene: TRBD1; CDR3 DNA: TGTGCCAGCAGTCAAACAGGGGACGGGGCCAAAAACATTCAGTACTTC; CDR3 protein: CASSQTGDGAKNIQYF
clone size: few; V gene: TRBV5-1; J gene: TRBJ2-7; D gene: .; CDR3 DNA: TGCGCCAGCAGAGGATCCGGAGGAGACGAGCAGTACTTC; CDR3 protein: CASRGSGGDEQYF
clone size: many; V gene: TRBV27; J gene: TRBJ2-7; D gene: .; CDR3 DNA: TGTGCCAGCAGTTTAAGAGGGATCGGCGCCGGATACGAGCAGTACTTC; CDR3 protein: CASSLRGIGAGYEQYF